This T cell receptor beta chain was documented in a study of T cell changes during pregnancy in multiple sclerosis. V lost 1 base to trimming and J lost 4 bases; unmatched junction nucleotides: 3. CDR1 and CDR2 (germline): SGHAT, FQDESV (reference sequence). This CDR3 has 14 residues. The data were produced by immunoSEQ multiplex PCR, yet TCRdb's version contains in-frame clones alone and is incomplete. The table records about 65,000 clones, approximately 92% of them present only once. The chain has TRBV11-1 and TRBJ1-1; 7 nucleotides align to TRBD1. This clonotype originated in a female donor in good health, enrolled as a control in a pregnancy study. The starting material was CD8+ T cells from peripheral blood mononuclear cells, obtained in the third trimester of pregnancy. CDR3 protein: CASSLEAGGTEAFF. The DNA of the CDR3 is TGTGCCAGCAGCTTAGAAGCAGGGGGCACTGAAGCTTTCTTT.